The 7 T cell receptor beta chains listed next were all sequenced from one sample in a study of shared clonotypes between healthy human individuals. TCRdb's copy holds only in-frame clones and misses some; the assay was immunoSEQ multiplex PCR. In the table there are over 2 million clones, 85% to 95% of which are singletons. The source material was naive CD4+ T cells sorted from blood. Indicated subset: CD45RA+ positively selected. Every receptor here comes from a man in his late teens or twenties in good health.

The genes are TRBV30 and TRBJ1-4, with 8 bases identical to TRBD1. Looked up from germline, CDR1 is GTSNPN and CDR2 is SVGIG (reference sequence). The CDR3 is made up of 14 amino acids. With V trimmed by 3 bases and J by 8 bases, 8 bases remained unmatched. The DNA for the CDR3 is TGTGCCTGGAGGCCCGTGGACAGGGAAGAAAAACTGTTTTTT. It encodes CAWRPVDREEKLFF.

The chain joins TRBV5-6 to TRBJ1-2; 7 bases are a match to TRBD1. CDR3 length: 14 amino acids. Germline lookup yields CDR1 SGHDT and CDR2 YYEEEE. V gave up 0 bases and J gave up 5 bases; unmatched junction bases: 4. CDR3 sequence reads: CASSLGGGAYGYTF. DNA for the CDR3: TGTGCCAGCAGCTTGGGAGGGGGCGCTTATGGCTACACCTTC.

The chain combines TRBV19 with TRBJ1-5; 8 nucleotides line up with TRBD1. The CDR3 covers 13 residues. CDR1 and CDR2 from the germline V gene are LNHDA and SQIVND (reference sequence). Unmatched junction bases numbered 1, after V lost 4 bases and J lost 5 bases. CDR3 loop: CASSTGGHQPQHF. CDR3 nucleotides: TGTGCCAGTAGTACAGGGGGCCATCAGCCCCAGCATTTT.

J is TRBJ2-7 and V is TRBV5-6, with D maybe TRBD1 (5 bases). The CDR3 runs 16 residues. Trimming removed 3 bases from V and 2 bases from J, with 18 bases in between. The germline V gene encodes CDR1 SGHDT and CDR2 YYEEEE. In nucleotides, the CDR3 is TGTGCCAGCAGCTCTCTAGACAGAGCACCGACCTACGAGCAGTACTTC. It translates to CASSSLDRAPTYEQYF.

To note about this clone: The germline gene is not matched at one end of the junction; a read error may be the cause. The rearrangement links TRBV5-1 to TRBJ2-7; 12 positions match TRBD1. The germline gives CDR1 SGHRS, CDR2 YFSETQ. The CDR3 loop spans 15 amino acids. CDR3 loop: CASTLGQGAGYEQYF. CDR3 nucleotides: TGCGCCAGCACCTTGGGACAGGGGGCAGGCTACGAGCAGTACTTC.

The chain uses TRBV19 and TRBJ1-2; tentatively, D is TRBD1 (6 bases). V was pared by 5 bases and J by 3 bases, with 13 bases between. Germline lookup yields CDR1 LNHDA and CDR2 SQIVND (reference sequence). The CDR3 length is 14 residues. CDR3 coding DNA: TGTGCCAGTAGTCGGCGGGGGCGCGACTATGGCTACACCTTC. Translated: CASSRRGRDYGYTF.

The chain is built from TRBV6-5 and TRBJ2-7, with TRBD1 as a possible D gene (5 bases). V was trimmed by 6 bases and J by 3 bases, leaving 12 bases between them. This CDR3 comprises 13 residues. Per the germline V gene, CDR1 is MNHEY and CDR2 is SVGAGI. The DNA of the CDR3 is TGTGCCAGCAGCCCCGACAGATACTACGAGCAGTACTTC. This encodes CASSPDRYYEQYF.